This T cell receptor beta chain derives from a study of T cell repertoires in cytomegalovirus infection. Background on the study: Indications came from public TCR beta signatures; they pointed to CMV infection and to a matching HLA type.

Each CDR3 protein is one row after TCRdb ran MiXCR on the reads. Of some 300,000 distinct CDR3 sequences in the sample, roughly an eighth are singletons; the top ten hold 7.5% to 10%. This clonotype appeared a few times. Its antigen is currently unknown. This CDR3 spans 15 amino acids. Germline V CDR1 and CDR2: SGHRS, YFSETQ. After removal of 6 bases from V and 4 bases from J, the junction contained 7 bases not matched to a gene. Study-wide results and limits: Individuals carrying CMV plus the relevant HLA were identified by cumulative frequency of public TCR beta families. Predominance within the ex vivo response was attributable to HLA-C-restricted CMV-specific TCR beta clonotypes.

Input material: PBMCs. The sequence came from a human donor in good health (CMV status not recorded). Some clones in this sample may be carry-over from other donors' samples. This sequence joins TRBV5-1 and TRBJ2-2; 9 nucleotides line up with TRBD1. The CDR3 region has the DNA TGCGCCAGCACCGAGACAGGGGGACCCACCGGGGAGCTGTTTTTT. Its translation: CASTETGGPTGELFF. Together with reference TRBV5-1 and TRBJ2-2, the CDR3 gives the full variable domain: KAGVTQTPRYLIKTRGQQVTLSCSPISGHRSVSWYQQTPGQGLQFLFEYFSETQRNKGNFPGRFSGRQFSNSRSEMNVSTLELGDSALYLCASTETGGPTGELFFGEGSRLTVL.